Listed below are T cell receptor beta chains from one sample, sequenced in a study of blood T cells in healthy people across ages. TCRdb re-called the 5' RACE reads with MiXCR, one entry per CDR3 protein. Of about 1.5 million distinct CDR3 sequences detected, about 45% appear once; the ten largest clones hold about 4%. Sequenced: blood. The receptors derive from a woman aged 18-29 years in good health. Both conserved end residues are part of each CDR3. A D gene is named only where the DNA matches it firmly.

CDR3: CASSLAMAYNEQYF
D: .
length: 14
V: TRBV5-1
J: TRBJ2-4

CDR3: CASSQDSGGLSYNEQFF
D: TRBD2
length: 17
V: TRBV4-3
J: TRBJ2-1

CDR3: CASSQPGTTLRNEQFF
D: TRBD2
length: 16
V: TRBV6-2/TRBV6-3
J: TRBJ2-1

CDR3: CASSQVGQATYEQYF
D: TRBD1
length: 15
V: TRBV4-2
J: TRBJ2-7

CDR3: CSVDSGPAGNEKLFF
D: .
length: 15
V: TRBV29-1
J: TRBJ1-4

CDR3: CASSRWTSGVALQETQYF
D: TRBD2
length: 18
V: TRBV7-2
J: TRBJ2-5

CDR3: CASSPTSGLAGLQETQYF
D: TRBD2
length: 18
V: TRBV7-2
J: TRBJ2-5

CDR3: CSARRASGTSYEQYF
D: TRBD2
length: 15
V: TRBV20-1
J: TRBJ2-7

CDR3: CASSDTSGSETQYF
D: TRBD2
length: 14
V: TRBV5-1
J: TRBJ2-5

CDR3: CASTTDTDTQYF
D: .
length: 12
V: TRBV12-3/TRBV12-4
J: TRBJ2-3

CDR3: CASSYGPSYTF
D: .
length: 11
V: TRBV6-6
J: TRBJ1-2

CDR3: CASSLQGITHEQYF
D: .
length: 14
V: TRBV12-3/TRBV12-4
J: TRBJ2-7

CDR3: CASSQYAGLIYGYTF
D: .
length: 15
V: TRBV4-1
J: TRBJ1-2

CDR3: CASSPWRGGLRSYNSPLHF
D: .
length: 19
V: TRBV7-2
J: TRBJ1-6

CDR3: CASSSRTGTNTGELFF
D: TRBD1
length: 16
V: TRBV5-6
J: TRBJ2-2

CDR3: CASSKGGRRNTGELFF
D: .
length: 16
V: TRBV21-1
J: TRBJ2-2

CDR3: CASSERGLSEQYF
D: .
length: 13
V: TRBV7-3
J: TRBJ2-7

CDR3: CASSGTGGRGNIQYF
D: TRBD1
length: 15
V: TRBV9
J: TRBJ2-4

CDR3: CASSLGLGTEAFF
D: .
length: 13
V: TRBV7-2
J: TRBJ1-1

CDR3: CASSYGSGGPDEQFF
D: TRBD2
length: 15
V: TRBV6-5
J: TRBJ2-1

CDR3: CSARARGETQYF
D: .
length: 12
V: TRBV20-1
J: TRBJ2-5

CDR3: CSATGTAYHEQFF
D: .
length: 13
V: TRBV20-1
J: TRBJ2-1

CDR3: CASSSSYGRENIQYF
D: .
length: 15
V: TRBV5-1
J: TRBJ2-4

CDR3: CASRPSRGWDQPQHF
D: .
length: 15
V: TRBV2
J: TRBJ1-5

CDR3: CSALGTYSSYEQYF
D: .
length: 14
V: TRBV29-1
J: TRBJ2-7

CDR3: CASSWETREGGYTF
D: .
length: 14
V: TRBV7-9
J: TRBJ1-2

CDR3: CASSVERGLQYF
D: TRBD2
length: 12
V: TRBV9
J: TRBJ2-3

CDR3: CASSPREIGTDTQYF
D: TRBD2
length: 15
V: TRBV4-1
J: TRBJ2-3

CDR3: CSVVIEMNTQYF
D: .
length: 12
V: TRBV29-1
J: TRBJ2-3

CDR3: CASSPQTRNTEAFF
D: .
length: 14
V: TRBV18
J: TRBJ1-1

CDR3: CASSPVRVDTQYF
D: .
length: 13
V: TRBV12-3/TRBV12-4
J: TRBJ2-3

CDR3: CASSVEPGPSEAFF
D: .
length: 14
V: TRBV9
J: TRBJ1-1

CDR3: CAWGDRSGQPQHF
D: TRBD1
length: 13
V: TRBV30
J: TRBJ1-5

CDR3: CSVESDREGSEQYF
D: TRBD1
length: 14
V: TRBV29-1
J: TRBJ2-7

CDR3: CASSQSLSGGAADTQYF
D: .
length: 17
V: TRBV4-1
J: TRBJ2-3

CDR3: CASSQDLMRGRFSSYNEQFF
D: TRBD2
length: 20
V: TRBV4-3
J: TRBJ2-1

CDR3: CAISESLLLNQPQHF
D: .
length: 15
V: TRBV10-3
J: TRBJ1-5

CDR3: CASSLRAGVLYNEQYF
D: .
length: 16
V: TRBV7-6
J: TRBJ2-7

CDR3: CSASGGAGEAFF
D: TRBD1
length: 12
V: TRBV29-1
J: TRBJ1-1

CDR3: CAGNRLPSADTQYF
D: .
length: 14
V: TRBV12-3/TRBV12-4
J: TRBJ2-3

CDR3: CASRNSGSGANVLTF
D: .
length: 15
V: TRBV12-3/TRBV12-4
J: TRBJ2-6

CDR3: CSVEHTSGTGTDTQYF
D: .
length: 16
V: TRBV29-1
J: TRBJ2-3

CDR3: CSVRLAGGHGNEQFF
D: TRBD2
length: 15
V: TRBV29-1
J: TRBJ2-1

CDR3: CASSFLGTDVSYEQFF
D: .
length: 16
V: TRBV7-2
J: TRBJ2-1

CDR3: CASSPQQGSTGELFF
D: .
length: 15
V: TRBV18
J: TRBJ2-2

CDR3: CASTPRGSQPQHF
D: .
length: 13
V: TRBV6-6
J: TRBJ1-5

CDR3: CSALNLAGVGNEQFF
D: TRBD2
length: 15
V: TRBV20-1
J: TRBJ2-1

CDR3: CASSSLRTGGNEQFF
D: TRBD1
length: 15
V: TRBV5-1
J: TRBJ2-1

CDR3: CASKRGPGQMSYGYTF
D: .
length: 16
V: TRBV21-1
J: TRBJ1-2

CDR3: CASSTRLAGVDEQFF
D: TRBD2
length: 15
V: TRBV9
J: TRBJ2-1

CDR3: CASSKIDPESTDTQYF
D: .
length: 16
V: TRBV21-1
J: TRBJ2-3

CDR3: CASSLMTSGNNEQYF
D: TRBD2
length: 15
V: TRBV7-3
J: TRBJ2-7

CDR3: CSARRGGITTDTQYF
D: TRBD2
length: 15
V: TRBV20-1
J: TRBJ2-3

CDR3: CASSLVYAYGYTF
D: .
length: 13
V: TRBV11-2
J: TRBJ1-2

CDR3: CASSFGVLREKLFF
D: .
length: 14
V: TRBV7-9
J: TRBJ1-4